These 13 T cell receptor beta chains originate from one sample sequenced in a study of T cell responses to AZD1222 COVID-19 vaccine. TCRdb keeps only in-frame clones here, not all; method: immunoSEQ multiplex PCR. This sample has fewer than 85,000 clones; 88% occur once, and the top ten carry 4.5% to 5%. This specimen consisted of peripheral blood, obtained 28 days after the second dose of the MenACWY control vaccine. These receptors all stem from an adult who received the MenACWY meningococcal vaccine as a control.

V is TRBV10-3 and J is TRBJ2-3, with D hard to call. This CDR3 has 14 residues. V was pared by 5 bases and J by 2 bases, with 11 bases between. Germline V gene sequence: CDR1 ENHRY, CDR2 SYGVKD. The CDR3 nucleotides are TGTGCCATCAGTTCCCTTGATCCCACAGATACGCAGTATTTT. This codes for CAISSLDPTDTQYF.

This clone came up once. The chain links TRBV6-5 to TRBJ2-1; D is possibly TRBD1 (7 bases). This CDR3 is built from 14 residues. V lost 7 bases and J lost 6, with 16 bases in between. Germline CDR1 is MNHEY and CDR2 is SVGAGI. CDR3 sequence: CASTLLQGGNEQFF. Written as DNA, the CDR3 is TGTGCCAGCACCTTACTGCAGGGGGGCAATGAGCAGTTCTTC.

This chain uses TRBV28 with TRBJ1-5; D is ambiguous. The CDR3 extends over 12 amino acids. Trimming cost V 10 bases and J 4 bases, with 11 bases left between them. Germline CDR1 and CDR2: MDHEN and SYDVKM. The CDR3: CATGPQNQPQHF. The CDR3 region has the DNA TGTGCCACCGGCCCCCAAAATCAGCCCCAGCATTTT.

V gene TRBV2 combines with J gene TRBJ2-7, with 8 bases fitting TRBD1. Germline V gene sequence: CDR1 SNHLY, CDR2 FYNNEI. V was clipped by 5 bases and J by 6 bases; unmatched bases: 12. This CDR3 spans 15 amino acids. CDR3 sequence: CASSINPGQVGEQYF. Here the CDR3 DNA reads TGTGCCAGCAGTATCAATCCGGGACAGGTGGGCGAGCAGTACTTC.

The chain carries TRBV28 and TRBJ2-3; 13 nucleotides match TRBD2. With 6 bases clipped from V and 4 bases from J, the junction kept 10 bases outside the gene matches. The CDR3 is 17 amino acids. Per germline, CDR1 MDHEN and CDR2 SYDVKM. CDR3 sequence (DNA): TGTGCCAGCAGCCAAGGACTAGCGGGAGTTGAGGCAGATACGCAGTATTTT. Translation: CASSQGLAGVEADTQYF.

This CDR3 is CASSLQGSGLAANNEQFF. The CDR3 DNA is TGTGCCAGCAGCTTACAAGGGTCGGGACTAGCGGCCAACAATGAGCAGTTCTTC. The chain carries TRBV7-2 and TRBJ2-1, with 11 bases matching TRBD2. The CDR3 is 18 residues long. Germline CDR1 and CDR2: SGHTA and FQGNSA. V shed 2 bases and J 5 bases; nucleotides not matched to a gene: 11.

The chain is built from TRBV2 and TRBJ2-7; 7 bases fit TRBD1. CDR3 length: 13 amino acids. The V and J ends lost 10 bases and 2 bases, in that order; junction bases with no gene match: 8. Germline-derived CDR1 and CDR2 are SNHLY and FYNNEI. CDR3 DNA: TGTGCCACCAGGGACAGCGAACCCTACGAGCAGTACTTC. This gives the protein CATRDSEPYEQYF.

V is TRBV12-3 or TRBV12-4 and J is TRBJ1-1; D is undetermined. The CDR3 has 12 residues. V was pared by 2 bases and J by 1 base, with 2 bases between. CDR3 loop: CASSLQNTEAFF. In DNA, the CDR3 is TGTGCCAGCAGTTTACAGAACACTGAAGCTTTCTTT.

The V and J genes are TRBV18 and TRBJ1-1; D is unclear. The V gene lost 3 bases and the J gene lost 4 bases, with 6 bases spanning the gap. Per germline, CDR1 KGHSH and CDR2 LQKENI. CDR3 length equals 12 residues. The CDR3 loop reads CASSPMPTEAFF. The CDR3 DNA is TGTGCCAGCTCACCCATGCCCACTGAAGCTTTCTTT.

Note on this clone: This CDR3 is also generated by other DNA sequences in the sample. J is TRBJ2-5 and V is TRBV5-1; D is undetermined. The length of the CDR3 is 13 residues. CDR1 is SGHRS, CDR2 YFSETQ, per germline. The ends were cut back, 2 bases at V and 1 base at J, with 6 bases in the middle. CDR3 DNA sequence: TGCGCCAGCAGCTTAGTCGGCCAAGAGACCCAGTACTTC. This translates into CASSLVGQETQYF.

The V and J genes are TRBV29-1 and TRBJ2-7; D remains unclear. CDR1 and CDR2 from the germline V gene are SQVTM and ANQGSEA. CDR3 size: 11 residues. V was cut by 7 bases and J by 2 bases, with 9 bases left in between. The chain's CDR3 is CSAILTYEQYF. The CDR3 DNA sequence: TGCAGCGCTATCCTGACCTACGAGCAGTACTTC.

This chain links TRBV28 with TRBJ1-1; D is uncertain. CDR3 size: 14 residues. Trimming took off 6 bases at V and 1 base at J, with 12 bases between the two ends. The germline V gene has CDR1 MDHEN and CDR2 SYDVKM. CDR3 coding DNA: TGTGCCAGCAGCCAAATCCGTCCGAACACTGAAGCTTTCTTT. Protein product: CASSQIRPNTEAFF.

The sample holds a few counts of this clone. As DNA, the CDR3 is TGTGCCATCAGTGAGGGGAAGAGGGAGACCCAGTACTTC. As protein: CAISEGKRETQYF. V gene TRBV10-3 combines with J gene TRBJ2-5; D is unresolved. The CDR3 contains 13 residues. Trimming stripped 2 bases from V and 5 bases from J, with 9 bases between. Germline lookup yields CDR1 ENHRY and CDR2 SYGVKD.